This T cell receptor (beta chain) was obtained from a study of regulatory T cells in long-lasting Graves disease. Across the whole study: Those with persistent Graves' disease had received antithyroid drugs for over 5 years with positive TSH receptor antibodies. Notes on the study in general: TRBV28, TRBJ1-2 and TRBJ2-5 were segments that persistent disease favored.

J was trimmed by 0 bases and V by 5 bases; bases with no gene match: 18. The CDR3 sequence is 19 residues long. Germline CDR1 reads SEHNR; CDR2 reads FQNEAQ (reference sequence). Described time point: persistent/refractory GD, antithyroid drugs over 5 years with positive TRAb. After RNA was extracted from PBMCs, the TCR library was made from it. Nine milliliters of peripheral blood went into EDTA tubes. With respect to this clonotype: Its antigen is unidentified.

Assembly of TCR beta libraries relied on iRepertoire HTBI primers together with Arm-PCR of CDR3 regions. TCRdb redid the calling of the multiplex PCR reads with MiXCR, one entry per CDR3 protein. The repertoire includes about 430,000 distinct CDR3 sequences, 21% of them detected once, and 14% sits in the top ten. This receptor was obtained from a female donor with Graves disease. The J gene is TRBJ2-7, the V gene TRBV7-9, with 8 bases that match TRBD2. Sequences were derived from peripheral blood mononuclear cells (PBMCs), sampled when the disease was refractory, from a patient treated with antithyroid drugs. The CDR3 DNA follows: TGTGCCAGCAGCCGCGCGGTGGCTAGCGGGTTCCGTGGCTCCTACGAGCAGTACTTC. As protein: CASSRAVASGFRGSYEQYF. The variable domain in full, completed from reference TRBV7-9 and TRBJ2-7, reads DTGVSQNPRHKITKRGQNVTFRCDPISEHNRLYWYRQTLGQGPEFLTYFQNEAQLEKSRLLSDRFSAERPKGSFSTLEIQRTEQGDSAMYLCASSRAVASGFRGSYEQYFGPGTRLTVT.